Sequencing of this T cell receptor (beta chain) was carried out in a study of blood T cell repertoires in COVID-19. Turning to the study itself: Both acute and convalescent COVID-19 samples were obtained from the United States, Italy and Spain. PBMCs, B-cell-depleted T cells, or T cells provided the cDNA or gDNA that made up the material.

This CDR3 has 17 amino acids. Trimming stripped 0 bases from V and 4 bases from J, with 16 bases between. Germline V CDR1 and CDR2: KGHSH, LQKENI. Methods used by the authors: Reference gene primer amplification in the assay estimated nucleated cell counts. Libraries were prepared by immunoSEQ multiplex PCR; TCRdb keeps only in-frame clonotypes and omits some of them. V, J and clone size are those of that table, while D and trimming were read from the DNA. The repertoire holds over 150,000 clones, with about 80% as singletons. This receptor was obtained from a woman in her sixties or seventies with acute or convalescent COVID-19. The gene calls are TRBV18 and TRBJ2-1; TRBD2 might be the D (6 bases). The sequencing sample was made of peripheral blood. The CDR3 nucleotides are TGTGCCAGCTCACCACCGGGAGGAGCCTTGGGTTACAATGAGCAGTTCTTC. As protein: CASSPPGGALGYNEQFF.